This T cell receptor (beta chain) originates from a study of cytomegalovirus exposure and HLA in healthy donors. A word on this clone: The antigen remains undetermined.

The PCR made use of 60 Vbeta and 13 Jbeta primers. Assay: immunoSEQ multiplex PCR; the TCRdb copy retains only in-frame clones and omits some. This sample has under 150,000 clones, with about four fifths found just once. Study-level points and caveats: Sequencing had likely introduced a cluster of highly shared sequence variants as an artifact. In a later analysis, common viral pathogens appeared linked to several of the most significant clusters. Overall, around 150 TCR beta chains were annotated as cytomegalovirus-associated.

V was clipped by 6 bases and J by 6 bases, with 21 bases between them. Looked up from germline, CDR1 is WSHSY and CDR2 is SAAADI. The CDR3 loop spans 16 amino acids. The rearrangement joins TRBV10-2 to TRBJ2-1; a possible D gene is TRBD2 (7 bases). The TCR originated in a man younger than 30 in good health and CMV-seronegative. The sequenced sample was PBMCs. CDR3 DNA sequence: TGCGCCAGCAGGGGGTTTGGGGGGGCTTCGCTCAATGAGCAGTTCTTC. It specifies CASRGFGGASLNEQFF.